One and the same sample provided the 27 T cell receptor beta chains below, sequenced in a study of blood T cell repertoires in COVID-19. Assay used: immunoSEQ multiplex PCR; TCRdb lists only in-frame clones, some missing. The table lists about 200,000 clones, 85% of them singletons. The sequencing sample was made of peripheral blood. All receptors derive from a man aged 55-75 years with COVID-19, enrolled during active disease.

This clone has a single count. CDR3 nucleotides: TGTGCCAGCAGTGGGACAGGAAGCGGAAACACCATATATTTT. It codes for CASSGTGSGNTIYF. The chain is built from TRBV28 and TRBJ1-3; 8 bases are shared with TRBD1. The germline CDR1 and CDR2 sequences are MDHEN and SYDVKM. There are 14 residues in the CDR3. The trim removed 5 bases at V and 4 bases at J, leaving 4 bases unmatched. The entire variable domain, with the rest obtained from reference TRBV28 and TRBJ1-3, is as follows: DVKVTQSSRYLVKRTGEKVFLECVQDMDHENMFWYRQDPGLGLRLIYFSYDVKMKEKGDIPEGYSVSREKKERFSLILESASTNQTSMYLCASSGTGSGNTIYFGEGSWLTVV.

The V call is TRBV5-1, the J call TRBJ2-7; 9 nucleotides agree with TRBD2. The germline gives CDR1 SGHRS, CDR2 YFSETQ. After removal of 4 bases from V and 1 base from J, the junction contained 6 bases not matched to a gene. The CDR3 consists of 15 residues. This CDR3 reads CASSPRTSESYEQYF. In DNA form, the CDR3 reads TGCGCCAGCAGCCCCAGGACTAGCGAATCCTACGAGCAGTACTTC.

DNA of the CDR3: TGTGCCAGCAGCTGGAAGCTCAAACAGTACAATGAGCAGTTCTTC. It encodes CASSWKLKQYNEQFF. The chain is built from TRBV13 and TRBJ2-1, with unresolved D. Trimming took 4 bases from V and 4 from J, leaving 14 bases between them. This CDR3 comprises 15 residues. Germline V lookup: CDR1 PRHDT, CDR2 FYEKMQ (reference sequence).

This clone was seen a handful of times. The V and J genes are TRBV5-4 and TRBJ2-3; 7 nucleotides align to TRBD2. CDR3 length equals 16 residues. Germline CDR1 reads SGHNT; CDR2 reads YYREEE (reference sequence). Trimming took 0 bases from V and 1 from J; bases not matched to a gene: 5. CDR3 in amino acids: CASSLDGGRGTDTQYF. In nucleotides, the CDR3 is TGTGCCAGCAGCTTGGATGGCGGGAGAGGCACAGATACGCAGTATTTT.

The V call is TRBV10-3, the J call TRBJ1-6, with 8 bases that match TRBD1. Germline CDR1 and CDR2: ENHRY and SYGVKD. The CDR3 spans 16 residues. The ends lost 6 bases at V and 9 bases at J; junction bases unmatched: 13. The CDR3 sequence: CAIRPGTGLQASPLHF. CDR3 bases: TGTGCCATCAGACCCGGGACAGGTCTACAGGCTTCACCCCTCCACTTT.

This clone was seen a handful of times. The chain couples TRBV10-1 to TRBJ2-7, with 10 bases aligning to TRBD2. The germline CDR1 and CDR2 sequences are WNHNN and SYGVQD (reference sequence). This CDR3 is 15 amino acids long. J lost 5 bases, V lost 4 bases, and 8 bases had no gene match. CDR3 coding DNA: TGCGCCAGCAGTGTTCGAGCGGGAGGGCCTAACGAGCAGTACTTC. As protein: CASSVRAGGPNEQYF.

The J gene is TRBJ2-3, the V gene TRBV28; 7 bases are a match to TRBD2. This CDR3 contains 14 residues. V was clipped by 4 bases and J by 6 bases; unmatched bases: 7. Germline lookup yields CDR1 MDHEN and CDR2 SYDVKM. For the CDR3, the DNA is TGTGCCAGCAGTTCCCGGGGAGGGCGGGATACGCAGTATTTT. This sequence encodes CASSSRGGRDTQYF. The whole variable domain, remainder taken from reference TRBV28 and TRBJ2-3, is DVKVTQSSRYLVKRTGEKVFLECVQDMDHENMFWYRQDPGLGLRLIYFSYDVKMKEKGDIPEGYSVSREKKERFSLILESASTNQTSMYLCASSSRGGRDTQYFGPGTRLTVL.

The chain links TRBV2 to TRBJ2-7; 7 nucleotides align to TRBD1. V shed 6 bases, J shed 5 bases, and the junction held 10 bases outside the gene matches. The CDR3 extends over 14 amino acids. Germline V gene sequence: CDR1 SNHLY, CDR2 FYNNEI. CDR3 DNA: TGTGCCAGCAGCCGGAGTAGGGGGCGCGACGAGCAGTACTTC. It is translated as CASSRSRGRDEQYF.

The V gene is TRBV12-3 or TRBV12-4, the J gene TRBJ1-5, with D possibly being TRBD1 (5 bases). This CDR3 spans 12 amino acids. The ends were cut back, 6 bases at V and 6 bases at J, with 9 bases in the middle. The CDR3 region has the DNA TGTGCCAGCAGGGGGCTCGGTCAGCCCCAGCATTTT. Encoded protein: CASRGLGQPQHF.

This clone showed up just a few times. The chain has TRBV6-5 and TRBJ1-2; TRBD1 might be the D (6 bases). Trimming took 4 bases from V and 3 from J, leaving 9 bases between them. Germline V gene data show CDR1 as MNHEY and CDR2 as SVGAGI. This CDR3 has 13 residues. The CDR3 coding sequence is TGTGCCAGCAGTTCCGACAGGTACTATGGCTACACCTTC. It yields the protein CASSSDRYYGYTF.

This clone appeared a few times. The rearrangement links TRBV19 to TRBJ1-5; tentatively, D is TRBD1 (6 bases). Germline V lookup: CDR1 LNHDA, CDR2 SQIVND (reference sequence). The CDR3 covers 16 residues. Trimming cost V 6 bases and J 6 bases, with 21 bases left between them. This CDR3 is CASRGIQGQRVQPQHF. The CDR3 DNA reads as TGTGCCAGTAGGGGAATCCAGGGACAACGGGTTCAGCCCCAGCATTTT.

The chain joins TRBV7-3 to TRBJ1-1; no clear D gene. Trimming took 1 base from V and 1 from J, leaving 4 bases between them. Germline values: CDR1 SGHTA, CDR2 FQGTGA. This CDR3 has 13 residues. This CDR3 reads CASSLNRNTEAFF. Written as DNA, the CDR3 is TGTGCCAGCAGCTTAAACAGGAACACTGAAGCTTTCTTT.

V is TRBV3-1 (or the pseudogene TRBV3-2) and J is TRBJ1-2; no clear D gene. V was pared by 1 base and J by 8 bases, with 8 bases between. The CDR3 extends over 12 amino acids. CDR1 is LGHDT, CDR2 YNNKEL, per germline (reference sequence). The CDR3 sequence is CASSQAGNGYTF. The CDR3 bases are TGTGCCAGCAGCCAAGCGGGTAACGGCTACACCTTC.

J is TRBJ1-3 and V is TRBV19; 7 bases map to TRBD1. Per germline, CDR1 LNHDA and CDR2 SQIVND (reference sequence). V gave up 7 bases and J gave up 0 bases; unmatched junction bases: 9. The CDR3 contains 16 residues. The CDR3 sequence: CASTTTGSISGNTIYF. CDR3 coding DNA: TGTGCCAGTACCACGACAGGGTCAATCTCTGGAAACACCATATATTTT.

This rearrangement joins TRBV19 to TRBJ2-7; D uncertain. V was clipped by 5 bases and J by 3 bases, with 14 bases between them. CDR1 LNHDA and CDR2 SQIVND come from the germline V gene (reference sequence). The CDR3 is 14 amino acids. CDR3 DNA sequence: TGTGCCAGTAGTCCTCGGCGGCTAGACTACGAGCAGTACTTC. The encoded protein is CASSPRRLDYEQYF. The full variable domain, rest sourced from reference TRBV19 and TRBJ2-7, is DGGITQSPKYLFRKEGQNVTLSCEQNLNHDAMYWYRQDPGQGLRLIYYSQIVNDFQKGDIAEGYSVSREKKESFPLTVTSAQKNPTAFYLCASSPRRLDYEQYFGPGTRLTVT.

The chain couples TRBV5-4 to TRBJ2-5; D may be TRBD2 (6 bases). The CDR3 totals 15 residues. The ends were cut back, 4 bases at V and 0 bases at J, with 13 bases in the middle. The germline gives CDR1 SGHNT, CDR2 YYREEE (reference sequence). CDR3 residues: CASSQNSGNQETQYF. The CDR3 bases are TGTGCCAGCAGCCAAAATAGCGGAAACCAAGAGACCCAGTACTTC.

In regard to this clone: The sample carries other DNA sequences with the same CDR3. The chain couples TRBV20-1 to TRBJ1-2; D is unclear. Germline V CDR1 and CDR2: DFQATT, SNEGSKA (reference sequence). This CDR3 contains 11 residues. Trimming took 4 bases from V and 4 from J, leaving 7 bases between them. This chain's CDR3 is CSATGSYGYTF. CDR3 DNA: TGCAGTGCTACGGGGTCCTATGGCTACACCTTC.

The chain combines TRBV12-3 or TRBV12-4 with TRBJ1-5; 11 positions agree with TRBD1. V was pared by 6 bases and J by 7 bases, with 2 bases of the junction left unmatched. This CDR3 has 13 amino acids. The CDR3 is CASRGQGVQPQHF. DNA for the CDR3: TGTGCCAGCAGGGGACAGGGGGTCCAGCCCCAGCATTTT.

A word on this clone: Other DNA sequences from this sample encode an identical CDR3 as well. The J gene is TRBJ1-1, the V gene TRBV10-2; D perhaps matches TRBD1 (6 bases). Germline V gives CDR1 WSHSY, CDR2 SAAADI. The CDR3 has 12 residues. V was shortened by 6 bases and J by 5 bases, with 10 bases between the two germline ends. CDR3 region: CASRDSSTEAFF. The CDR3 bases are TGCGCCAGCAGGGACAGTTCAACTGAAGCTTTCTTT.

V gene TRBV7-2 combines with J gene TRBJ1-2; 10 bases map to TRBD1. Germline CDR1 reads SGHTA; CDR2 reads FQGNSA. V lost 4 bases to trimming and J lost 4 bases; unmatched junction nucleotides: 6. CDR3 size: 15 residues. CDR3 sequence: CASSSWTGGSYGYTF. DNA for the CDR3: TGTGCCAGCAGCTCCTGGACAGGGGGGTCCTATGGCTACACCTTC.

The chain joins TRBV3-1 (or the pseudogene TRBV3-2) to TRBJ2-5, with D maybe TRBD2 (5 bases). Trimming shortened V by 1 base and J by 5 bases, and 17 bases separated the two germline ends. In germline, CDR1 is LGHDT, CDR2 YNNKEL (reference sequence). The CDR3 spans 16 residues. CDR3 residues: CASSQVLGNPWETQYF. The CDR3 DNA follows: TGTGCCAGCAGCCAAGTTCTCGGGAACCCTTGGGAGACCCAGTACTTC.

V gene TRBV28 combines with J gene TRBJ1-4; 9 bases fit TRBD1. This CDR3 contains 15 residues. The J segment lost 7 bases and the V segment lost 4 bases, leaving 7 bases of the junction unmatched. CDR1 and CDR2 from the germline V gene are MDHEN and SYDVKM. This CDR3 reads CASSSNRGRSEKLFF. CDR3 bases: TGTGCCAGCAGTTCGAACAGGGGGCGGAGTGAAAAACTGTTTTTT.

The chain is built from TRBV29-1 and TRBJ2-2; D perhaps matches TRBD2 (6 bases). V lost 4 bases and J 3 bases, leaving 9 bases between the germline ends. The CDR3 runs to 13 residues. Germline loops: CDR1 SQVTM, CDR2 ANQGSEA. The CDR3 nucleotides read TGCAGCGTTGGGGACTCCTACACCGGGGAGCTGTTTTTT. Translating gives CSVGDSYTGELFF.

This sequence joins TRBV5-1 and TRBJ2-7; a possible D gene is TRBD1 (6 bases). CDR3 size: 13 residues. Deletions cut 3 bases from V and 0 bases from J, with 7 bases between. Germline values: CDR1 SGHRS, CDR2 YFSETQ. CDR3: CASSSGHSYEQYF. CDR3 DNA: TGCGCCAGCAGCTCGGGACACTCCTACGAGCAGTACTTC.

The CDR3 DNA reads as TGTGCCAGCAGCTTGGCACATAGCAATCAGCCCCAGCATTTT. Translating it yields CASSLAHSNQPQHF. The V and J genes are TRBV5-4 and TRBJ1-5; D is unresolved. This CDR3 is 14 amino acids long. Germline V gene data show CDR1 as SGHNT and CDR2 as YYREEE (reference sequence). V lost 0 bases to trimming and J lost 0 bases, with 4 bases between them.

The chain employs TRBV7-2 and TRBJ1-2, with 10 bases identical to TRBD1. The CDR3 is 15 residues long. With V trimmed by 6 bases and J by 2 bases, 6 bases remained unmatched. Germline V gene lookup returns CDR1 SGHTA and CDR2 FQGNSA. The CDR3 is CASSYRTGGNYGYTF. The CDR3 DNA is TGTGCCAGCAGTTATAGGACAGGGGGGAACTATGGCTACACCTTC.

A few counts support this clone. This rearrangement joins TRBV30 to TRBJ1-6; no clear D gene. Germline CDR1 GTSNPN, CDR2 SVGIG (reference sequence). CDR3 length: 14 residues. Trimming left V 0 bases short and J 5 bases short, with 8 bases between. CDR3 nucleotides: TGTGCCTGGAGTGTGCAGTTCAATAATTCACCCCTCCACTTT. The encoded protein is CAWSVQFNNSPLHF.